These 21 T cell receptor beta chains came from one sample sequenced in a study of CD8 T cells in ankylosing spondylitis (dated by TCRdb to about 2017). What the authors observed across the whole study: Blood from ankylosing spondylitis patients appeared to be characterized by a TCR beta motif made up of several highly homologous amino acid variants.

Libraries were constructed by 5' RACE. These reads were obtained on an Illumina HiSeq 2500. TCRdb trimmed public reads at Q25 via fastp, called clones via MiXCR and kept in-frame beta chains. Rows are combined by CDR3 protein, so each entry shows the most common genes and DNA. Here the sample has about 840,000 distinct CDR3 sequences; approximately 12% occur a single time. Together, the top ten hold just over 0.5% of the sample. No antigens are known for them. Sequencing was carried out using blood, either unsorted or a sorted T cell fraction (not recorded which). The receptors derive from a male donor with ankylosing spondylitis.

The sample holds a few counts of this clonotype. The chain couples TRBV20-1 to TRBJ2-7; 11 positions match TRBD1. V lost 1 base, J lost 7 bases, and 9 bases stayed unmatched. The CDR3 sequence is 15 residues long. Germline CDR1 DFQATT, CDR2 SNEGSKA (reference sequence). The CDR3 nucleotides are TGCAGTGCTAGAGTGTTGGGACAGGGGGAGTCTGAGCAGTACTTC. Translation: CSARVLGQGESEQYF.

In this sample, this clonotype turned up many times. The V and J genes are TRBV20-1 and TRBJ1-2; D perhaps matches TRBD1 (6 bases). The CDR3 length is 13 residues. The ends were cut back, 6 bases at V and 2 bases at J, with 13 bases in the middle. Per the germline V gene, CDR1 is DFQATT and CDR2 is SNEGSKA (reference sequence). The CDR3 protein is CSAGGGGNYGYTF. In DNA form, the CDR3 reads TGCAGTGCCGGAGGGGGGGGCAACTATGGCTACACCTTC.

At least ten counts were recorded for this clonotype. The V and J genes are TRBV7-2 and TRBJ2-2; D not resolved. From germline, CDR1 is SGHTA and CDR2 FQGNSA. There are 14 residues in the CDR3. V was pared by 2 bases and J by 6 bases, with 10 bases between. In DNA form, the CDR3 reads TGTGCCAGCAGCTTACGACGCTCGCCCGGGGAGCTGTTTTTT. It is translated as CASSLRRSPGELFF. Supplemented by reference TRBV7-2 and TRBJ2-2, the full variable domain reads GAGVSQSPSNKVTEKGKDVELRCDPISGHTALYWYRQSLGQGLEFLIYFQGNSAPDKSGLPSDRFSAERTGGSVSTLTIQRTQQEDSAVYLCASSLRRSPGELFFGEGSRLTVL.

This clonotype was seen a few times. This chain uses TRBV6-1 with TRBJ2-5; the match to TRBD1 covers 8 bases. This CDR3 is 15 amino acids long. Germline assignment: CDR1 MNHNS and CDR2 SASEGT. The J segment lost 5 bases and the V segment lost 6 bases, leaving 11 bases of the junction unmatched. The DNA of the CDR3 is TGTGCCAGCAGGACGCCAGGGGGCTGGGGGGAGACCCAGTACTTC. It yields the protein CASRTPGGWGETQYF.

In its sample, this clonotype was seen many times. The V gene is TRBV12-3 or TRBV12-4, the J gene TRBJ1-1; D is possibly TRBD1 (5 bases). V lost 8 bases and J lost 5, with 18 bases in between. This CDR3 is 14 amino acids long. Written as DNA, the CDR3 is TGTGCCAGCGGGGGGGGGATATCTTTAACTGAAGCTTTCTTT. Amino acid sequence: CASGGGISLTEAFF.

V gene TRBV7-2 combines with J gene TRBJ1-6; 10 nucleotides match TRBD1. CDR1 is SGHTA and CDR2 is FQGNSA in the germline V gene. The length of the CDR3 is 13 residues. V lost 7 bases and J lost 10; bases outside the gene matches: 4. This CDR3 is CASTDRGHSPLHF. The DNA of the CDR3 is TGTGCCAGCACCGACAGGGGGCACTCACCCCTCCACTTT. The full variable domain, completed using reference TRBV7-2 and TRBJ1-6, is GAGVSQSPSNKVTEKGKDVELRCDPISGHTALYWYRQSLGQGLEFLIYFQGNSAPDKSGLPSDRFSAERTGGSVSTLTIQRTQQEDSAVYLCASTDRGHSPLHFGNGTRLTVT.

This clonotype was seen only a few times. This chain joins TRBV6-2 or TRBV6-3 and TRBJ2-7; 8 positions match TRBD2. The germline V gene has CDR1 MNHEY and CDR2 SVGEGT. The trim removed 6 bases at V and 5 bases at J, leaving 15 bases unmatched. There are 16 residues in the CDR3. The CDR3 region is CASSRMDGTRSNEQYF. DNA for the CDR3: TGTGCCAGCAGCCGTATGGACGGGACTAGGTCCAACGAGCAGTACTTC.

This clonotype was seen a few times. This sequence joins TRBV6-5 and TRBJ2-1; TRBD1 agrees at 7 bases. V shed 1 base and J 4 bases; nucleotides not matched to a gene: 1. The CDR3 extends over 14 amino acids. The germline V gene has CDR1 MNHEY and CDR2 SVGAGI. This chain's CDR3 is CASSYLGQYNEQFF. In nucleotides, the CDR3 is TGTGCCAGCAGTTACTTGGGACAGTACAATGAGCAGTTCTTC.

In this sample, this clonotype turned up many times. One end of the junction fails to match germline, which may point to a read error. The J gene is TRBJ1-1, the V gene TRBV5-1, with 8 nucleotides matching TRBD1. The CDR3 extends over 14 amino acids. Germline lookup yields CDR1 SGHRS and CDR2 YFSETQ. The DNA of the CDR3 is TGTGCCAGCAGTCGGGGGACAGGGAACACTGAAGCTTTCTTT. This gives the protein CASSRGTGNTEAFF.

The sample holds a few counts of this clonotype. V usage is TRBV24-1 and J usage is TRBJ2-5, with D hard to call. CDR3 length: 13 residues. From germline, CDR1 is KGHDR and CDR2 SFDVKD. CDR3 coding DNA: TGTGCTAGCTCGGTGGGCGATCAAGAGACCCAGTACTTC. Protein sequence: CASSVGDQETQYF.

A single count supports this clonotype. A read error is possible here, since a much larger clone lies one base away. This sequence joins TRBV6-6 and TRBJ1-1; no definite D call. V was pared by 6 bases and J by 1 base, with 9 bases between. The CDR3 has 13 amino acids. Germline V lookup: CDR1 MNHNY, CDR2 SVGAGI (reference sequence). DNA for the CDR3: TGTGCCAGCAGAGCGACAAGGAACACTGAAGCTTTCTTT. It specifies CASRATRNTEAFF.

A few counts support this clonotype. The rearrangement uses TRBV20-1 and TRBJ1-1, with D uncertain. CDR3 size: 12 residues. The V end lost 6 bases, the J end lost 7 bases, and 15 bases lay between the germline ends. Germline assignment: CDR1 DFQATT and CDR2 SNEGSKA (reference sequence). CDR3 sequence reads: CSAPDTQVEAFF. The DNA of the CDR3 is TGCAGTGCCCCCGATACGCAAGTTGAAGCTTTCTTT.

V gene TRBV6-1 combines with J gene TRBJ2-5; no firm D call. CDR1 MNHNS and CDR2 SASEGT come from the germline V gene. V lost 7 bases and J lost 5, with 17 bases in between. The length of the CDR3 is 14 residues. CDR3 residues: CASTSPATRETQYF. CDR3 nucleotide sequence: TGTGCCAGCACCTCCCCCGCTACCCGGGAGACCCAGTACTTC.

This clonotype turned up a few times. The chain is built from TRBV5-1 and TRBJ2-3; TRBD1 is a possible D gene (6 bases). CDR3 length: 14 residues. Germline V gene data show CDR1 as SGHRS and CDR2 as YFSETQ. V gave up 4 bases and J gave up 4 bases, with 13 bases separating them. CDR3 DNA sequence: TGCGCCAGCAGCGAGGGGGAGAGCGCAGATACGCAGTATTTT. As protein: CASSEGESADTQYF.

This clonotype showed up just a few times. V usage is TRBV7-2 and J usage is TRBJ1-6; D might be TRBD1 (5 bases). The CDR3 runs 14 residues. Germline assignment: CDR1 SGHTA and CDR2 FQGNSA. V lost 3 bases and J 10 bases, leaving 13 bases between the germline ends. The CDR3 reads CASSLGVPGSPLHF. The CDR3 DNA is TGTGCCAGCAGCTTGGGGGTACCTGGATCACCCCTCCACTTT.

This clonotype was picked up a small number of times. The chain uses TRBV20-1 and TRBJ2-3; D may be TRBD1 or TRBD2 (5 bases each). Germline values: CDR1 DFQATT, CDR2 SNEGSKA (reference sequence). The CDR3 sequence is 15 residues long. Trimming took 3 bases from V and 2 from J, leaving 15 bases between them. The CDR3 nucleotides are TGCAGTGCTAGCCCAACCCAGGGAGTCACAGATACGCAGTATTTT. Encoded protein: CSASPTQGVTDTQYF.

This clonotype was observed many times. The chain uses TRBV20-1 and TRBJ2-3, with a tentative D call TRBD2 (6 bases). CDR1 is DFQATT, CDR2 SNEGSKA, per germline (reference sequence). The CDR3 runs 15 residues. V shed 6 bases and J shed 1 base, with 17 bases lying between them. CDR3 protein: CSAPVGGVGTDTQYF. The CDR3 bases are TGCAGTGCCCCGGTGGGGGGAGTGGGCACAGATACGCAGTATTTT.

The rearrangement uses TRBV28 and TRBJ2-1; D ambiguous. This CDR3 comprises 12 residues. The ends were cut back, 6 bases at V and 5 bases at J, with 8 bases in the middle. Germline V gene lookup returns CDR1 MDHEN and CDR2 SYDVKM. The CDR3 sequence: CASRDDDNEQFF. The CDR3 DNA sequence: TGTGCCAGCAGGGATGACGACAATGAGCAGTTCTTC. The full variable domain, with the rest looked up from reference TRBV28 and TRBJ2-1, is DVKVTQSSRYLVKRTGEKVFLECVQDMDHENMFWYRQDPGLGLRLIYFSYDVKMKEKGDIPEGYSVSREKKERFSLILESASTNQTSMYLCASRDDDNEQFFGPGTRLTVL.

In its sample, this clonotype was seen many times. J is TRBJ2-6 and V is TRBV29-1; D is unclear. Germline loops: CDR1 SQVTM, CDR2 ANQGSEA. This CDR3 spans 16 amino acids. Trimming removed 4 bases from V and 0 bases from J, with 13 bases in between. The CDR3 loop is CSVGPTWGSGANVLTF. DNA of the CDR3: TGCAGCGTTGGACCCACTTGGGGCTCTGGGGCCAACGTCCTGACTTTC.

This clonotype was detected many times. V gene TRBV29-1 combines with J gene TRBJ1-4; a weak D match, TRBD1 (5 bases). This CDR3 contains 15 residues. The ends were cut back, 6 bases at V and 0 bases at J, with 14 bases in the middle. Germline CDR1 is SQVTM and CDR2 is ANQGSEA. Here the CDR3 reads CSVPARGATNEKLFF. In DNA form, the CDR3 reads TGCAGCGTCCCGGCCCGGGGGGCAACTAATGAAAAACTGTTTTTT.

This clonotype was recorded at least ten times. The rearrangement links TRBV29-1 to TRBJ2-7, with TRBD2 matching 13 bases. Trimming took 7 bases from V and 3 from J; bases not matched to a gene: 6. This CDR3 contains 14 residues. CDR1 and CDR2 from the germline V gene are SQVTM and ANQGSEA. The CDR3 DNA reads TGCAGCGCATTGGGACTAGCGGGGCTCTACGAGCAGTACTTC. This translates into CSALGLAGLYEQYF.